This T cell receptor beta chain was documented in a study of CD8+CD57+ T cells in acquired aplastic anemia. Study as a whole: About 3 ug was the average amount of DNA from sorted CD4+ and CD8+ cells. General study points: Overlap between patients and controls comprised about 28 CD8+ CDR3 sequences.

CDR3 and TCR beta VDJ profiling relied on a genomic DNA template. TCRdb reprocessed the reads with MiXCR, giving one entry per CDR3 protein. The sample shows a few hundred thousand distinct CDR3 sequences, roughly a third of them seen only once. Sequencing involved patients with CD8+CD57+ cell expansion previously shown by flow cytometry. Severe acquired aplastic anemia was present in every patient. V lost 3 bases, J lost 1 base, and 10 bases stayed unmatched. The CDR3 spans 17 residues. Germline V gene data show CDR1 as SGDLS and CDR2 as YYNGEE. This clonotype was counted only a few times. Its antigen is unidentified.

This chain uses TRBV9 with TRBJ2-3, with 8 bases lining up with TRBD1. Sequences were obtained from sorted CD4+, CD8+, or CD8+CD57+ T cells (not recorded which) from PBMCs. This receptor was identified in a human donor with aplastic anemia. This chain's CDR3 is CASSALRDRSRTDTQYF. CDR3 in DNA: TGTGCCAGCAGCGCCCTACGGGACAGGAGCCGCACAGATACGCAGTATTTT.